The 21 T cell receptor beta chains below all came from one sample that was sequenced in a study of shared clonotypes between healthy human individuals (dated by TCRdb to the early 2020s). To prepare the library, the immunoSEQ multiplex PCR assay was applied. TCRdb retrieved this table from immuneACCESS and kept in-frame rearrangements only. Not all clones are present; in checked studies, unresolved V genes account for under half, and no reason is known for the remainder. The sample includes 2.3 million or so clones, with over 85% observed a single time. The ten largest clonotypes hold 0.3% to 0.4% of the sample. Sequenced: naive CD4+ T cells from PBMCs. The cell subset or site label, as the study defines it: CD45RA+ positively selected. These receptors all stem from a man aged 18 to 30 in good health. Some clones in this sample may be carry-over from other donors' samples.

V gene TRBV7-2 combines with J gene TRBJ2-7; unclear D gene. Germline-derived CDR1 and CDR2 are SGHTA and FQGNSA. The CDR3 has 15 residues. V shed 0 bases and J shed 3 bases, with 12 bases lying between them. Written as DNA, the CDR3 is TGTGCCAGCAGCTTAGCGCTTGGCTCCTTCTACGAGCAGTACTTC. It translates to CASSLALGSFYEQYF.

The chain carries TRBV4-1 and TRBJ2-7, with D perhaps matching TRBD2 (5 bases). Trimming stripped 4 bases from V and 0 bases from J, with 16 bases between. The CDR3 covers 16 residues. Germline lookup yields CDR1 MGHRA and CDR2 YSYEKL. The CDR3 sequence is CASSRMDSRSSYEQYF. CDR3 nucleotides: TGCGCCAGCAGCCGTATGGACTCTCGGAGCTCCTACGAGCAGTACTTC.

As regards this clone: This CDR3 is also generated by other DNA sequences in the sample. The rearrangement joins TRBV2 to TRBJ1-1; no definite D call. The CDR3 sequence is 13 residues long. Trimming pared 2 bases from V and 4 bases from J, leaving 8 bases between. The germline CDR1 and CDR2 sequences are SNHLY and FYNNEI. For the CDR3, the DNA is TGTGCCAGCAGTGAACGGAAGGGCACTGAAGCTTTCTTT. It translates to CASSERKGTEAFF.

The chain couples TRBV15 to TRBJ1-4, with D possibly being TRBD1 (5 bases). V was trimmed by 7 bases and J by 8 bases, leaving 17 bases between them. The CDR3 spans 14 residues. Germline V gene sequence: CDR1 LNHNV, CDR2 YYDKDF (reference sequence). DNA of the CDR3: TGTGCCACCACGGGGCCCCGGGCGGACGAAAAACTGTTTTTT. Translated: CATTGPRADEKLFF.

The chain couples TRBV18 to TRBJ1-5, with D unresolved. Germline V lookup: CDR1 KGHSH, CDR2 LQKENI. V was shortened by 3 bases and J by 4 bases, with 10 bases between the two germline ends. This CDR3 has 14 amino acids. DNA of the CDR3: TGTGCCAGCTCACCGGACGGGGTAAATCAGCCCCAGCATTTT. Its translation: CASSPDGVNQPQHF.

This rearrangement joins TRBV18 to TRBJ1-5; 10 bases line up with TRBD1. Germline V gene lookup returns CDR1 KGHSH and CDR2 LQKENI. CDR3 length: 16 amino acids. V shed 5 bases and J 7 bases; nucleotides not matched to a gene: 11. CDR3 nucleotide sequence: TGTGCCAGCTCATCCGGGACAGGGGAATCCCGACAGCCCCAGCATTTT. This gives the protein CASSSGTGESRQPQHF. The complete variable domain, with remaining parts taken from reference TRBV18 and TRBJ1-5, reads NAGVMQNPRHLVRRRGQEARLRCSPMKGHSHVYWYRQLPEEGLKFMVYLQKENIIDESGMPKERFSAEFPKEGPSILRIQQVVRGDSAAYFCASSSGTGESRQPQHFGDGTRLSIL.

The CDR3 DNA reads TGTGCCAGCAGCTTTACGGGGGGAACTAATGAAAAACTGTTTTTT. Translating it yields CASSFTGGTNEKLFF. V is TRBV7-9 and J is TRBJ1-4, with D perhaps TRBD1 (5 bases). This CDR3 contains 15 residues. V shed 3 bases and J shed 1 base, with 9 bases lying between them. Per the germline V gene, CDR1 is SEHNR and CDR2 is FQNEAQ (reference sequence). Full variable domain (missing parts from reference TRBV7-9 and TRBJ1-4): DTGVSQNPRHKITKRGQNVTFRCDPISEHNRLYWYRQTLGQGPEFLTYFQNEAQLEKSRLLSDRFSAERPKGSFSTLEIQRTEQGDSAMYLCASSFTGGTNEKLFFGSGTQLSVL.

The rearrangement joins TRBV6-5 to TRBJ2-3; the D gene is possibly TRBD2 (5 bases). Germline V gene sequence: CDR1 MNHEY, CDR2 SVGAGI. V lost 6 bases, J lost 0 bases, and 13 bases lay in between. CDR3 size: 15 residues. The CDR3 spells CASSGWGASTDTQYF. The CDR3 DNA reads as TGTGCCAGCAGCGGTTGGGGAGCTAGCACAGATACGCAGTATTTT.

V gene TRBV30 combines with J gene TRBJ2-2; D is tentatively TRBD1 or TRBD2 (5 bases each). CDR1 is GTSNPN, CDR2 SVGIG, per germline (reference sequence). This CDR3 is built from 13 residues. Trimming took off 3 bases at V and 2 bases at J, with 7 bases between the two ends. Written as DNA, the CDR3 is TGTGCCTGGAGAGGGGACAACACCGGGGAGCTGTTTTTT. Amino acids: CAWRGDNTGELFF.

This clone was seen only once. The rearrangement joins TRBV5-1 to TRBJ2-3; TRBD2 matches 7 bases. This CDR3 has 16 amino acids. V lost 2 bases and J lost 0; bases outside the gene matches: 6. CDR1 and CDR2 (germline): SGHRS, YFSETQ. CDR3 in DNA: TGCGCCAGCAGCTTTGTAGGACTAGGGAGCACAGATACGCAGTATTTT. Its translation: CASSFVGLGSTDTQYF.

This chain links TRBV28 with TRBJ1-2; 8 bases match TRBD1. Per the germline V gene, CDR1 is MDHEN and CDR2 is SYDVKM. V lost 6 bases, J lost 4 bases, and 4 bases stayed unmatched. CDR3 length equals 13 residues. This CDR3 is CASRPGGPYGYTF. Written as DNA, the CDR3 is TGTGCCAGCAGACCAGGGGGCCCCTATGGCTACACCTTC.

This clone was seen a single time. The chain is built from TRBV18 and TRBJ2-7, with TRBD1 matching 7 bases. Per the germline V gene, CDR1 is KGHSH and CDR2 is LQKENI. The CDR3 spans 16 residues. Losses at the gene ends were 2 bases for V and 0 bases for J; bases not matched to a gene: 7. The CDR3 DNA reads TGTGCCAGCTCACCATATGGACAGGCCATCTCCTACGAGCAGTACTTC. Its translation is CASSPYGQAISYEQYF.

Regarding this clone: Other DNA sequences in the sample encode the same CDR3. V is TRBV2 and J is TRBJ2-3; possible D gene TRBD1, 6 bases. There are 12 residues in the CDR3. Germline V CDR1 and CDR2: SNHLY, FYNNEI. Trimming removed 6 bases at V and 3 bases at J, with 7 bases between. The CDR3 region is CASRDRTDTQYF. The CDR3 DNA reads as TGTGCCAGCAGAGACAGGACAGATACGCAGTATTTT. The entire variable domain, with the rest obtained from reference TRBV2 and TRBJ2-3, is as follows: EPEVTQTPSHQVTQMGQEVILRCVPISNHLYFYWYRQILGQKVEFLVSFYNNEISEKSEIFDDQFSVERPDGSNFTLKIRSTKLEDSAMYFCASRDRTDTQYFGPGTRLTVL.

The chain's CDR3 is CASSLGLAGGIGELFF. In DNA, the CDR3 is TGTGCCAGCAGCTTAGGACTAGCGGGAGGAATCGGGGAGCTGTTTTTT. The chain recombines TRBV7-2 with TRBJ2-2, with 13 positions matching TRBD2. Germline V CDR1 and CDR2: SGHTA, FQGNSA. V lost 1 base and J lost 7; bases outside the gene matches: 3. The CDR3 contains 16 residues. The variable domain in full, with the rest retrieved from reference TRBV7-2 and TRBJ2-2, is GAGVSQSPSNKVTEKGKDVELRCDPISGHTALYWYRQSLGQGLEFLIYFQGNSAPDKSGLPSDRFSAERTGGSVSTLTIQRTQQEDSAVYLCASSLGLAGGIGELFFGEGSRLTVL.

The rearrangement uses TRBV6-6 and TRBJ2-5, with unresolved D. Germline loops: CDR1 MNHNY, CDR2 SVGAGI (reference sequence). This CDR3 is 14 amino acids long. Trimming cost V 8 bases and J 4 bases, with 17 bases left between them. CDR3 bases: TGTGCCAGCTCCAGCAGTTACAAAGGAGAGACCCAGTACTTC. Translating it yields CASSSSYKGETQYF.

The rearrangement uses TRBV4-2 and TRBJ1-4; 10 bases match TRBD1. The trim removed 3 bases at V and 5 bases at J, leaving 9 bases unmatched. CDR1 and CDR2 (germline): LGHNA, YNFKEQ. The CDR3 consists of 17 residues. The CDR3 nucleotides are TGTGCCAGCAGCCACCCCAACCGGGGACAGGGGAATGAAAAACTGTTTTTT. This gives the protein CASSHPNRGQGNEKLFF.

The CDR3 here is CASSSGQTQPQHF. CDR3 nucleotides: TGTGCCAGCTCATCAGGACAGACCCAGCCCCAGCATTTT. V gene TRBV18 combines with J gene TRBJ1-5; possibly TRBD1 for D (6 bases). V gave up 5 bases and J gave up 7 bases, with 12 bases separating them. This CDR3 contains 13 residues. Germline assignment: CDR1 KGHSH and CDR2 LQKENI.

The chain carries TRBV28 and TRBJ1-4; possibly TRBD1 for D (6 bases). V was shortened by 5 bases and J by 7 bases, with 20 bases between the two germline ends. The CDR3 sequence is 16 residues long. From germline, CDR1 is MDHEN and CDR2 SYDVKM. The DNA for the CDR3 is TGTGCCAGCAGTATTTTAACAGGGTTTCGTGTTGAAAAACTGTTTTTT. The encoded protein is CASSILTGFRVEKLFF.

This clone came up once. The J gene is TRBJ1-1, the V gene TRBV7-3, with D unclear. The V end was cut by 1 base, the J end by 0 bases, with 6 bases between. CDR1 and CDR2 (germline): SGHTA, FQGTGA. There are 14 residues in the CDR3. The CDR3: CASSLMQMNTEAFF. As DNA, the CDR3 is TGTGCCAGCAGCTTAATGCAGATGAACACTGAAGCTTTCTTT.

CDR3 DNA sequence: TGCGCCAGCAGTCGACTCCTCGCCTACGAGCAGTACTTC. This translates into CASSRLLAYEQYF. This chain connects TRBV10-2 to TRBJ2-7, with D unresolved. The V end was cut by 5 bases, the J end by 2 bases, with 10 bases between. Germline V CDR1 and CDR2: WSHSY, SAAADI. The CDR3 runs 13 residues.

V is TRBV5-6 and J is TRBJ2-3; D remains unclear. CDR1 is SGHDT and CDR2 is YYEEEE in the germline V gene. The CDR3 is made up of 15 amino acids. Trimming cost V 3 bases and J 2 bases, with 13 bases left between them. CDR3 in amino acids: CASSSYHGYTDTQYF. The CDR3 DNA reads TGTGCCAGCAGCTCCTACCACGGATACACAGATACGCAGTATTTT.